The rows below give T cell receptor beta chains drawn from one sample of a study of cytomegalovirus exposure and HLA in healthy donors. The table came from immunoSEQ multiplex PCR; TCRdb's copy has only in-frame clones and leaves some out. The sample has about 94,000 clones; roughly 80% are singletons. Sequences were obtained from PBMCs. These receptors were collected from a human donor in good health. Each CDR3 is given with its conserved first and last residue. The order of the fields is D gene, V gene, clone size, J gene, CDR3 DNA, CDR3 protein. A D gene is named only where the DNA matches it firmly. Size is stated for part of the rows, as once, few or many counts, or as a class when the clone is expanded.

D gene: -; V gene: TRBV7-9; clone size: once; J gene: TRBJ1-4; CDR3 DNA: TGTGCCAGCAGCCGAGCGGTTGGGGAAAAACTGTTTTTT; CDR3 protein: CASSRAVGEKLFF
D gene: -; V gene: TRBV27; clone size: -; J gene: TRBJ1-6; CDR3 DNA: TGTGCCAGCAGTTTCGGGACATATAATTCACCCCTCCACTTT; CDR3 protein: CASSFGTYNSPLHF
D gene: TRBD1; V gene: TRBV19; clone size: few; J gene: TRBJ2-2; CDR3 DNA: TGTGCCACCTCGGGAAAGGACAGGGGAATCCGGGAGCTGTTTTTT; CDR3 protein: CATSGKDRGIRELFF
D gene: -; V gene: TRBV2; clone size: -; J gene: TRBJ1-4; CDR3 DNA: TGTGCCAGCAGTGAAGACAGGACACTCAATGAAAAACTGTTTTTT; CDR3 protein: CASSEDRTLNEKLFF
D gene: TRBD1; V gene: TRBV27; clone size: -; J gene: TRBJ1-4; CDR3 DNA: TGTGCCAGCAGCCCGACAGGGTTCGAGGAAAAACTGTTTTTT; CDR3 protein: CASSPTGFEEKLFF
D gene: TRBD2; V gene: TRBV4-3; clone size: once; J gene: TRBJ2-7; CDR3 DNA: TGCGCCAGCAGCCCGGGGGGCCGACTAGCGGGTTACGAGCAGTACTTC; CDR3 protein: CASSPGGRLAGYEQYF
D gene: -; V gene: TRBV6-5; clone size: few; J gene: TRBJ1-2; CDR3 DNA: TGTGCCAGCAGTTACAGGGGGAGTAACTATGGCTACACCTTC; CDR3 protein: CASSYRGSNYGYTF
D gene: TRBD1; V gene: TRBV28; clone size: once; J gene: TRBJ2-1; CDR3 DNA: TGTGCCAGCAGTTCGCCCACAGGGGTCGGTGAGCAGTTCTTC; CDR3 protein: CASSSPTGVGEQFF
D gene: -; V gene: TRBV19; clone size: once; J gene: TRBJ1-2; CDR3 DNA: TGTGCCAGTAGTATAGCTAGAGGCAGGGGAACCTATGGCTACACCTTC; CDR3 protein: CASSIARGRGTYGYTF
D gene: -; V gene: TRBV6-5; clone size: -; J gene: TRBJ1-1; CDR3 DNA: TGTGCCAGCAGTTACACAGGATCGAACACTGAAGCTTTCTTT; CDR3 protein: CASSYTGSNTEAFF
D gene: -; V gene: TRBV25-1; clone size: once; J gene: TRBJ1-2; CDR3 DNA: TGTGCCAGCAGTGAATCAGCAGGGTGGAATGGCTACACCTTC; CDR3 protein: CASSESAGWNGYTF
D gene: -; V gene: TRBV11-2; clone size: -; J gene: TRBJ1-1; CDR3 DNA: TGTGCCAGCAGCCCGGGCGGGATCACTGAAGCTTTCTTT; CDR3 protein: CASSPGGITEAFF
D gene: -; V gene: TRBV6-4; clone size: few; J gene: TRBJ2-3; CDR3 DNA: TGTGCCAGCAGTGAAGCCGAGACAGATACGCAGTATTTT; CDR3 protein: CASSEAETDTQYF
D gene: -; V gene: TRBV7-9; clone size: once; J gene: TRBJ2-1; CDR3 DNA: TGTGCCAGCAGCCTAGACGGGGGGCGCTACAATGAGCAGTTCTTC; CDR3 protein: CASSLDGGRYNEQFF
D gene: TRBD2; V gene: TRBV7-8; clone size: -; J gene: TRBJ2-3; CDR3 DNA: TGTGCCAGCAGAGGACTAGCGGGAGCGGATACGCAGTATTTT; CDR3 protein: CASRGLAGADTQYF
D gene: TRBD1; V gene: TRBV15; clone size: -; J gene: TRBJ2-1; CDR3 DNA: TGTGCCACCAGCGTTAGGACAGGGGGCAACAATGAGCAGTTCTTC; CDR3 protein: CATSVRTGGNNEQFF
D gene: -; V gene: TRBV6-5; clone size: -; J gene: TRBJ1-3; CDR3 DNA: TGTGCCAGCAGTCAATGGGGAGGGACTGGAAACACCATATATTTT; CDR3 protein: CASSQWGGTGNTIYF
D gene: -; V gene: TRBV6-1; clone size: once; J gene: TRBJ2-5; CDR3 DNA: TGTGCCAGCAGTGAGCCTTACAGGGCAGAGACCCAGTACTTC; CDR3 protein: CASSEPYRAETQYF
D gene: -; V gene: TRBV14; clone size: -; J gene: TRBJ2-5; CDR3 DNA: TGTGCCAGCAGCCAGGAGGGGTACAGGGGAGAGACCCAGTACTTC; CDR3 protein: CASSQEGYRGETQYF
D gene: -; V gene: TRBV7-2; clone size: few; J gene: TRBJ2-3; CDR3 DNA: TGTGCCAGCAGCTGGAGAGAAACAGATACGCAGTATTTT; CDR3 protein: CASSWRETDTQYF
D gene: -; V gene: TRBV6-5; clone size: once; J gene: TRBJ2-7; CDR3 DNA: TGTGCCGCCCGGAGGGACTCCTACGAGCAGTACTTC; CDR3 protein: CAARRDSYEQYF
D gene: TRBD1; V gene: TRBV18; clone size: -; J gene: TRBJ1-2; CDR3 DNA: TGTGCCAGCTCACCACCGTCGGACAGGGGTGGCTACACCTTC; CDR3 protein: CASSPPSDRGGYTF
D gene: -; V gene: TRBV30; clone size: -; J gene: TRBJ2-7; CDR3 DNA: TGTGCCTGGAGTGTAGGCAGGGGGCAGTACTTC; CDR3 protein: CAWSVGRGQYF
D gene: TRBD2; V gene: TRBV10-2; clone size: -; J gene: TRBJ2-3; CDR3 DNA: TGCGCCAGCAGTGAATCCGGGGGGTTTTGGTATTTT; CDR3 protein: CASSESGGFWYF
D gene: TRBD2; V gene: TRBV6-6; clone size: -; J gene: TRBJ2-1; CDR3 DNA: TGTGCCAGCAGTTCGGGACTAGCGGGGGGGGATGAGCAGTTCTTC; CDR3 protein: CASSSGLAGGDEQFF
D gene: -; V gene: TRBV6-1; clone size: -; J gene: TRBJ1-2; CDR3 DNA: TGTGCCAGCAGTGAAGCGGGAGAGCCCTATGGCTACACCTTC; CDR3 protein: CASSEAGEPYGYTF
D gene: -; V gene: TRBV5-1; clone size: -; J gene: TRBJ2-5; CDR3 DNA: TGCGCCAGCAGCTTGAAGCGAACGGAGACCCAGTACTTC; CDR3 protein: CASSLKRTETQYF
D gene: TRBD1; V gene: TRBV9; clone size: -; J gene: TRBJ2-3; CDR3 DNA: TGTGCCAGCAGCTCCAATAGGCGGACAGGGAGCACAGATACGCAGTATTTT; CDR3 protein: CASSSNRRTGSTDTQYF
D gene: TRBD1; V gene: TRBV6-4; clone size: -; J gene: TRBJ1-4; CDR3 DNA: TGTGCCAGCAGTGAATATGGGGACAGGGGGCCTCCAACTAATGAAAAACTGTTTTTT; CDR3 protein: CASSEYGDRGPPTNEKLFF
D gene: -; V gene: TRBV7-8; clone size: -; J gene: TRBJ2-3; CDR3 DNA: TGTGCCAGCAGACTACTTGGGGGTGGCGGGGTAAGCACAGATACGCAGTATTTT; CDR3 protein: CASRLLGGGGVSTDTQYF
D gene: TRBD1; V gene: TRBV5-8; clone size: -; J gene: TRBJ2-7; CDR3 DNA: TGTGCCAGCAGACTTTGGACAGGGACCTACGAGCAGTACTTC; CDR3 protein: CASRLWTGTYEQYF
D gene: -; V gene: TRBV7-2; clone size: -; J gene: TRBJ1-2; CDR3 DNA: TGTGCCAGCAGCTCCGCCCGGGGCTACACCTTC; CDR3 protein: CASSSARGYTF
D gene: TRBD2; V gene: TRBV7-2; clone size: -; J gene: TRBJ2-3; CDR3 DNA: TGTGCCAGTCCCGGGACTAGCGGAAGTTCAGACACAGATACGCAGTATTTT; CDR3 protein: CASPGTSGSSDTDTQYF
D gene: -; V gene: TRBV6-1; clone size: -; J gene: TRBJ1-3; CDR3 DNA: TGTGCCAGCAGTGAAGGTGGCAGCTCTGGAAACACCATATATTTT; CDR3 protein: CASSEGGSSGNTIYF
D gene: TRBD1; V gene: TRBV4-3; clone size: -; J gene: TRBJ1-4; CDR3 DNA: TGCGCCAGCAGCCAAGTCCCCGACAGGGGAAATGAAAAACTGTTTTTT; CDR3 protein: CASSQVPDRGNEKLFF
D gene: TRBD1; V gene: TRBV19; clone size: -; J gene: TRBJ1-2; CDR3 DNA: TGTGCCAGTAGAATCGGGACAGCCAGGGTAAAAAGTAACTATGGCTACACCTTC; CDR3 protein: CASRIGTARVKSNYGYTF
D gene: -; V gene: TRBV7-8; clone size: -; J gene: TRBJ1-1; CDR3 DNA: TGTGCCAGCAGCTTAATCGCCAGGGGCCTCGACGCTTTCTTT; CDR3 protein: CASSLIARGLDAFF
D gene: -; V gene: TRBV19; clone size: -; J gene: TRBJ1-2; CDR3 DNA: TGTGCCAGTAAAGCCTCCCGGGCGGGGTATGGCTACACCTTC; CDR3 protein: CASKASRAGYGYTF
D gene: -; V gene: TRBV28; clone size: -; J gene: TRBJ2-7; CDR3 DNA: TGTGCCAGCAGTTTCCGTTCGGTACTGGACTATACCTACGAGCAGTACTTC; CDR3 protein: CASSFRSVLDYTYEQYF
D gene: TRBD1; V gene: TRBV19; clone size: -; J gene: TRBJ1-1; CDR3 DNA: TGTGCCAGTAGTAAACAGGGGGGGAACACTGAAGCTTTCTTT; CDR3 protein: CASSKQGGNTEAFF
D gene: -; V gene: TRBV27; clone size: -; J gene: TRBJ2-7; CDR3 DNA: TGTGCCAGCAGTTTATCGATAGGGGGACAATACAACGAGCAGTACTTC; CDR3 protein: CASSLSIGGQYNEQYF
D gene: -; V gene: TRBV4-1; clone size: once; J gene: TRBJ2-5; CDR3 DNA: TGCGCCAGCAGCCAACGGACAGTCCAAGAGACCCAGTACTTC; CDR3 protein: CASSQRTVQETQYF
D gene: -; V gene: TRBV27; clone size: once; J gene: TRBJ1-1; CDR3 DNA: TGTGCCAGCAGTGTAACAGGGCGGGTGGGCACTGAAGCTTTCTTT; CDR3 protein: CASSVTGRVGTEAFF
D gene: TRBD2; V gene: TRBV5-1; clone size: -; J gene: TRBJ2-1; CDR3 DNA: TGCGCCAGCAGCTTTGGGACTAGCGTAAACAATGAGCAGTTCTTC; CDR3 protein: CASSFGTSVNNEQFF
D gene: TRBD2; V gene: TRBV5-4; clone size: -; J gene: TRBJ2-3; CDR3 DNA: TGTGCCAGCAGCTTAGCGACTAGCGGGAGCTATACGCAGTATTTT; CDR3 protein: CASSLATSGSYTQYF
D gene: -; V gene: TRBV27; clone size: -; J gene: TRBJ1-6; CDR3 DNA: TGTGCCAGCAGTTTATCGGGTAGGAGCTCCTATAATTCACCCCTCCACTTT; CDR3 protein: CASSLSGRSSYNSPLHF